This is a list of T cell receptor beta chains from one sample in a study of T cell changes during pregnancy in multiple sclerosis. The table came from immunoSEQ multiplex PCR; TCRdb's copy has only in-frame clones and leaves some out. Among around 57,000 clones, roughly 90% were seen once, and the ten largest hold 1.3%. Sample: peripheral blood, taken in the second trimester of pregnancy. The receptor source for this set is a female donor with multiple sclerosis, enrolled in a pregnancy study. Both conserved end residues are part of each CDR3.

j_call | v_call | cdr3_aa
TRBJ2-5 | TRBV5-6 | CASSLAGQSTIQETQYF
TRBJ1-3 | TRBV4-3 | CASSQDGLSNTIYF
TRBJ2-7 | TRBV5-1 | CASSPPTGTYEQYF
TRBJ1-3 | TRBV11-3 | CASSLSSGVSSGNTIYF
TRBJ2-3 | TRBV19 | CATSRASGGAGTDTQYF
TRBJ1-1 | TRBV6-5 | CASSPGVTEAFF
TRBJ1-1 | TRBV14 | CASSQAPGGTEAFF
TRBJ1-1 | TRBV5-5 | CASSLTQGIWTEAFF
TRBJ1-1 | TRBV27 | CASSPGQGGEAFF
TRBJ2-7 | TRBV18 | CASSPYLTRPGYEQYF
TRBJ1-3 | TRBV7-2 | CASSLGTGGAGNTIYF
TRBJ1-3 | TRBV7-2 | CASSTGTGRNTIYF
TRBJ1-1 | TRBV28 | CASSLAGGHTEAFF
TRBJ2-1 | TRBV19 | CASSFRQGALPHEQFF
TRBJ1-3 | TRBV6-6 | CASSYSRTASGNTIYF
TRBJ1-6 | TRBV2 | CASSEMRGQNSPLHF
TRBJ2-1 | TRBV5-4 | CASSTAQGNEQFF
TRBJ1-6 | TRBV28 | CASSLSGPLHF
TRBJ1-5 | TRBV7-2 | CASSSSANSNQPQHF
TRBJ1-3 | TRBV6-5 | CASSTLPGAGNTIYF
TRBJ1-1 | TRBV4-1 | CASSQGYRNTEAFF
TRBJ2-4 | TRBV2 | CASRDSPGNIQYF
TRBJ1-1 | TRBV9 | CASSPRGQGAEAFF
TRBJ1-2 | TRBV28 | CASSLTGTPRGGYTF
TRBJ1-2 | TRBV28 | CASSFNRLIGYGYTF
TRBJ2-2 | TRBV7-2 | CASSPQGPGELFF
TRBJ2-7 | TRBV7-9 | CASSLGRHYEQYF
TRBJ2-7 | TRBV11-1 | CASSSPTSAGEQYF
TRBJ2-1 | TRBV7-2 | CASSWSRRGFDYNEQFF
TRBJ2-2 | TRBV7-6 | CASSRLSSVTSGGFTGELFF
TRBJ1-3 | TRBV2 | CASSYLGAQSSGNTIYF
TRBJ2-7 | TRBV28 | CASSLLETGNSYEQYF
TRBJ2-7 | TRBV21-1 | CASSSGTPYEQYF
TRBJ2-5 | TRBV5-1 | CASSPDRAETQYF
TRBJ2-5 | TRBV7-9 | CASSSVLGGEVTQYF
TRBJ1-2 | TRBV6-5 | CASSYRLRGGGYTF
TRBJ2-7 | TRBV5-4 | CASSLRANEQYF
TRBJ2-3 | TRBV6-4 | CASSAGTDTQYF
TRBJ2-5 | TRBV4-1 | CASSQPGRKETQYF
TRBJ1-1 | TRBV18 | CASSPAGRTEAFF
TRBJ2-6 | TRBV29-1 | CSAESGANVLTF
TRBJ2-3 | TRBV5-6 | CASSPGLAGTFDTQYF
TRBJ1-5 | TRBV10-3 | CATTGGNQPQHF
TRBJ1-4 | TRBV7-2 | CASSWTFNEKLFF
TRBJ2-5 | TRBV18 | CASSPLLGGDRETQYF
TRBJ2-7 | TRBV18 | CASSPTKGTSGGHPWEQYF
TRBJ2-7 | TRBV10-3 | CAIGLQGVGGEQYF
TRBJ2-2 | TRBV7-6 | CASSLVWGTSTGELFF
TRBJ2-1 | TRBV4-1 | CASSQVSREEQFF